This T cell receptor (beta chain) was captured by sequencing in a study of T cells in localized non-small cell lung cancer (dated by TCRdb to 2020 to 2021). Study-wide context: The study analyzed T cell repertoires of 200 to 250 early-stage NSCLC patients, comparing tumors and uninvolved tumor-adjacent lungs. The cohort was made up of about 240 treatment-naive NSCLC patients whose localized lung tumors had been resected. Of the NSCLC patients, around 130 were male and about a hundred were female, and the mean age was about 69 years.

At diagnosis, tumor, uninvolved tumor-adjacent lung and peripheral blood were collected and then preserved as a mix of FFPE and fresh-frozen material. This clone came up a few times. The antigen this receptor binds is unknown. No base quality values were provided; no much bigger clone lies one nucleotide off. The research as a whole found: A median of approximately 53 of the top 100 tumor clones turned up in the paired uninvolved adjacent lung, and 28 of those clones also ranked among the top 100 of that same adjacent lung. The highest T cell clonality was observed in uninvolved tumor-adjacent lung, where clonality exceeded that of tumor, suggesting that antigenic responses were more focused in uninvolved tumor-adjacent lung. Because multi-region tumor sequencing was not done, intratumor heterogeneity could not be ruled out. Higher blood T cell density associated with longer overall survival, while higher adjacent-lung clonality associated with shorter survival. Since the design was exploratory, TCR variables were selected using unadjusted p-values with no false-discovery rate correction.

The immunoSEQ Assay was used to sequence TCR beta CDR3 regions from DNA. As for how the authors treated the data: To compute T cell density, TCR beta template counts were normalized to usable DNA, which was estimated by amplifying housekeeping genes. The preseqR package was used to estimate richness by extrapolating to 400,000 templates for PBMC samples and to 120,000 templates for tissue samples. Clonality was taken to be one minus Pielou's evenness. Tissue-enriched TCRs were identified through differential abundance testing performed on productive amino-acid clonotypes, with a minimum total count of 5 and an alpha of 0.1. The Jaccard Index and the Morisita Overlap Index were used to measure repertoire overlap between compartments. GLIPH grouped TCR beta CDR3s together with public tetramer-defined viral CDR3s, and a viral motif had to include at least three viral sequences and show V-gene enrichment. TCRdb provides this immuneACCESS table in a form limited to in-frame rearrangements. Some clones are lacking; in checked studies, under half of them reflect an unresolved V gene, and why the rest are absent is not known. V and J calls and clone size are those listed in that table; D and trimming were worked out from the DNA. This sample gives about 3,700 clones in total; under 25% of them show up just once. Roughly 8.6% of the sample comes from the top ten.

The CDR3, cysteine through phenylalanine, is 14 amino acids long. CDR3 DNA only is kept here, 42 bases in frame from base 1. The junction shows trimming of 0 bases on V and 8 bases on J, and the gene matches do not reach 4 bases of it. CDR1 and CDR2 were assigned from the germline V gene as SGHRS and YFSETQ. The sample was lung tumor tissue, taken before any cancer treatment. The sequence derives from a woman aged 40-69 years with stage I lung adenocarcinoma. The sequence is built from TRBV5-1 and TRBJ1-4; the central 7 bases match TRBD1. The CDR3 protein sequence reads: CASSLAGTVEKLFF. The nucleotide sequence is TGCGCCAGCAGCTTGGCCGGGACAGTGGAAAAACTGTTTTTT.